A single TCR beta chain is shown here with its context. Its antigen is unknown. The length of the CDR3 is 14 residues. Germline assignment: CDR1 ENHRY and CDR2 SYGVKD. Trimming at V came to 4 bases and at J to 3 bases, leaving 5 bases not matched to a gene. These data belong to a study of CD8+CD57+ T cells in acquired aplastic anemia. Study-wide context: The average for DNA from sorted CD4+ and CD8+ cells was around 3.5 ug. There were about 10.8 million reads, on average, for CD4+ cells from healthy donors. General study results and limits: Common to patients and controls were twenty-nine CD8+ CDR3 sequences. In CD8+ cells, Simpson's diversity showed no significant difference between patients and controls.

Genomic DNA was employed as the template in profiling TCR beta VDJ and CDR3. TCRdb passed the reads through MiXCR, listing each CDR3 protein once. This sample has some 190,000 distinct CDR3 sequences, with about 53% found just once. Sequencing was done on a sample of sorted CD4+, CD8+, or CD8+CD57+ T cells (not recorded which) from PBMCs. The gene calls are TRBV10-3 and TRBJ2-5; 7 bases are shared with TRBD1. The TCR comes from a human donor in good health, serving as a control. The DNA of the CDR3 is TGTGCCATCAGTGCTCTAGACAGGGAAGAGACCCAGTACTTC. Its protein product is CAISALDREETQYF.